Sequencing of this TCR beta chain was carried out in a study of blood T cell repertoires in COVID-19. Study-wide background: Material from acute and convalescent COVID-19 was sourced from the United States, Italy and Spain. Nucleic acid was either cDNA or gDNA, and it came from T cells, B-cell-depleted T cells, or PBMCs.

TCRdb keeps only in-frame clones here, not all; method: immunoSEQ multiplex PCR. Here the sample spans about 250,000 clones, 70% to 90% being singletons. Enrolment of Seattle patients took place during active infection, and they were followed longitudinally. Looked up from germline, CDR1 is KGHSH and CDR2 is LQKENI. V was pared by 3 bases and J by 6 bases, with 6 bases of the junction left unmatched. This CDR3 has 15 amino acids. The source material was peripheral blood. This sequence joins TRBV18 and TRBJ2-1; TRBD2 agrees at 9 bases. This sequence originates from a woman in her twenties or thirties with COVID-19, enrolled during active disease. In DNA, the CDR3 is TGTGCCAGCTCACCCCCCTCGACTAGCGGCAATGAGCAGTTCTTC. Its protein product is CASSPPSTSGNEQFF.